The 18 T cell receptor beta chains reported below all come from one sample, sequenced in a study of regulatory T cells in long-lasting Graves disease. Sequencing libraries for TCR beta were prepared with iRepertoire HTBI primers and Arm-PCR of CDR3 regions. In TCRdb, the multiplex PCR reads were re-called with MiXCR into one record per CDR3 protein. The table shows roughly 450,000 distinct CDR3 sequences, with about 25% occurring only once. The sample's time point: persistent/refractory GD, antithyroid drugs over 5 years with positive TRAb. Preparation of the TCR library used RNA extracted from PBMCs. This specimen was peripheral blood mononuclear cells (PBMCs), taken when the disease was refractory, from a patient treated with antithyroid drugs. These receptors were obtained from a female donor with Graves disease.

This chain links TRBV6-1 with TRBJ1-1; D remains unclear. The CDR3 runs 16 residues. Germline CDR1 reads MNHNS; CDR2 reads SASEGT. The germline V and J ends were trimmed by 6 bases and 4 bases, with 21 bases remaining between them. CDR3 protein: CASRPSGPGGGTEAFF. Here the CDR3 DNA reads TGTGCCAGCAGACCCTCGGGTCCGGGAGGTGGCACTGAAGCTTTCTTT.

This clonotype was seen at least ten times. V and J are TRBV12-3 or TRBV12-4 and TRBJ2-5; 11 bases fit TRBD1. V dropped 5 bases and J dropped 2; count of bases not matched to a gene: 7. The CDR3 has 16 amino acids. CDR3 DNA sequence: TGTGCCAGCAGTCAAAGGACAGGGGGCCCTCAAGAGACCCAGTACTTC. Amino acids: CASSQRTGGPQETQYF.

This clonotype was seen at least ten times. The chain has TRBV2 and TRBJ1-1; 7 nucleotides line up with TRBD1. CDR3 length: 14 residues. Germline assignment: CDR1 SNHLY and CDR2 FYNNEI. J lost 1 base, V lost 6 bases, and 5 bases had no gene match. CDR3 in DNA: TGTGCCAGCAGGGTTCGACAGGGGAACACTGAAGCTTTCTTT. It is translated as CASRVRQGNTEAFF.

This clonotype showed up many times. V gene TRBV28 combines with J gene TRBJ2-5; D unresolved. This CDR3 has 12 residues. V dropped 2 bases and J dropped 5 bases, with 6 bases sitting between them. Germline CDR1 and CDR2: MDHEN and SYDVKM. This chain's CDR3 is CASSLPRETQYF. For the CDR3, the DNA is TGTGCCAGCAGTTTACCTCGGGAGACCCAGTACTTC.

The chain is built from TRBV11-1 and TRBJ1-1, with a tentative D call TRBD1 (6 bases). CDR3 length: 16 amino acids. Trimming removed 4 bases from V and 12 bases from J, with 27 bases in between. Per germline, CDR1 SGHAT and CDR2 FQDESV (reference sequence). The chain's CDR3 is CASSSAFTGAGTETFF. In DNA, the CDR3 is TGTGCCAGCAGCTCCGCCTTCACGGGGGCTGGTACTGAGACTTTCTTT.

This clonotype has a count of ten or more. The chain links TRBV28 to TRBJ2-1; D remains ambiguous. V was pared by 8 bases and J by 2 bases, with 7 bases between. Germline loops: CDR1 MDHEN, CDR2 SYDVKM. The CDR3 runs 12 residues. The CDR3 DNA is TGTGCCAGCGCCCCGCCCTACAATGAGCAGTTCTTC. It translates to CASAPPYNEQFF.

The V and J genes are TRBV5-1 and TRBJ2-5; D is unresolved. Trimming cost V 8 bases and J 0 bases, with 17 bases left between them. This CDR3 has 15 amino acids. Germline V CDR1 and CDR2: SGHRS, YFSETQ. CDR3 nucleotide sequence: TGCGCCAGACTTGTGAGCATCCCCGACCAAGAGACCCAGTACTTC. This codes for CARLVSIPDQETQYF.

Of note for this clonotype: A single base separates this from a much larger clone, so it may be a read error. V gene TRBV11-2 combines with J gene TRBJ1-2, with 7 bases lining up with TRBD1. CDR3 length equals 15 residues. Germline assignment: CDR1 SGHAT and CDR2 FQNNGV. V lost 5 bases to trimming and J lost 2 bases; unmatched junction nucleotides: 8. CDR3 sequence reads: CASSPVQGENYGYTF. CDR3 coding DNA: TGTGCCAGCAGCCCAGTGCAGGGGGAAAACTATGGCTACACCTTC. Full variable domain (outside the CDR3, taken from reference TRBV11-2 and TRBJ1-2): EAGVAQSPRYKIIEKRQSVAFWCNPISGHATLYWYQQILGQGPKLLIQFQNNGVVDDSQLPKDRFSAERLKGVDSTLKIQPAKLEDSAVYLCASSPVQGENYGYTFGSGTRLTVV.

The V gene is TRBV30, the J gene TRBJ2-7; unclear D gene. Germline CDR1 reads GTSNPN; CDR2 reads SVGIG (reference sequence). The CDR3 loop spans 11 amino acids. V gave up 2 bases and J gave up 7 bases, with 9 bases separating them. This chain's CDR3 is CAWSYLGEQYF. CDR3 coding DNA: TGTGCCTGGAGTTACTTAGGGGAGCAGTACTTC.

The gene calls are TRBV4-1 and TRBJ1-1, with D possibly TRBD1 on 5 matching bases. V was cut by 4 bases and J by 0 bases, with 12 bases left in between. CDR3 length: 15 residues. Germline loops: CDR1 MGHRA, CDR2 YSYEKL. CDR3 residues: CASSRPGPLNTEAFF. CDR3 coding DNA: TGCGCCAGCAGCCGGCCGGGACCTTTGAACACTGAAGCTTTCTTT.

Here the CDR3 DNA reads TGTGCCAGCGGACCCGCCTTGCTAGCGGGAGAATATACGCAGTATTTT. It translates to CASGPALLAGEYTQYF. The chain combines TRBV7-2 with TRBJ2-3; 10 nucleotides align to TRBD2. The CDR3 spans 16 residues. J gave up 7 bases and V 8 bases, and 15 bases lay outside the gene matches. Germline V gene lookup returns CDR1 SGHTA and CDR2 FQGNSA.

This clonotype was recorded at least ten times. This chain uses TRBV5-1 with TRBJ2-2, with 7 bases lining up with TRBD2. The CDR3 spans 17 residues. Trimming cost V 0 bases and J 2 bases; bases outside gene matches: 7. Germline V gene sequence: CDR1 SGHRS, CDR2 YFSETQ. The CDR3 region is CASSLGEAGPNTGELFF. For the CDR3, the DNA is TGCGCCAGCAGCTTGGGTGAAGCGGGACCTAACACCGGGGAGCTGTTTTTT.

There are a few counts of this clonotype. The V and J genes are TRBV19 and TRBJ1-3; the D gene is possibly TRBD1 (5 bases). The CDR3 spans 15 residues. Trimming took 3 bases from V and 0 from J, leaving 9 bases between them. The germline V gene encodes CDR1 LNHDA and CDR2 SQIVND (reference sequence). DNA of the CDR3: TGTGCCAGTAGTATCGGACACAACTCTGGAAACACCATATATTTT. Translation: CASSIGHNSGNTIYF.

This clonotype was picked up a small number of times. The chain links TRBV25-1 to TRBJ2-7; 8 bases are a match to TRBD2. V lost 1 base to trimming and J lost 6 bases; unmatched junction nucleotides: 5. This CDR3 contains 14 residues. Per germline, CDR1 MGHDK and CDR2 SYGVNS. The DNA of the CDR3 is TGTGCCAGCAGTGAATGGCACGGGGGGGGCGAGCAGTACTTC. It is translated as CASSEWHGGGEQYF.

V is TRBV5-1 and J is TRBJ1-2; D uncertain. CDR1 is SGHRS and CDR2 is YFSETQ in the germline V gene. V was trimmed by 2 bases and J by 1 base, leaving 21 bases between them. This CDR3 region has 18 residues. In DNA, the CDR3 is TGCGCCAGCAGCTTACCCGAGGGCAGTCTCTCCTTTAACTATGGCTACACCTTC. Its translation is CASSLPEGSLSFNYGYTF.

Turning to this clonotype: This may come from a read error, since a much larger clone is one base off. It is likely a read error, because the conserved phenylalanine at the end of the CDR3 is missing. The chain combines TRBV6-4 with TRBJ1-2; D not resolved. Germline V CDR1 and CDR2: MRHNA, SNTAGT. Trimming took off 6 bases at V and 4 bases at J, with 15 bases between the two ends. The CDR3 covers 14 residues. This chain's CDR3 is CASRTADGGYGYTS. CDR3 DNA sequence: TGTGCCAGCAGGACGGCTGACGGAGGCTATGGCTACACCTCC.

This clonotype was seen at least ten times. The chain uses TRBV28 and TRBJ1-1; 11 bases are a match to TRBD1. J gave up 8 bases and V 2 bases, and 4 bases lay outside the gene matches. Germline CDR1 is MDHEN and CDR2 is SYDVKM. The CDR3 loop spans 14 amino acids. Here the CDR3 DNA reads TGTGCCAGCAGTTTAGGACAGGGGGCGTCGGAAGCTTTCTTT. Its translation is CASSLGQGASEAFF.

The rearrangement joins TRBV30 to TRBJ1-3, with D possibly TRBD1 on 5 matching bases. CDR3 length equals 13 residues. Per germline, CDR1 GTSNPN and CDR2 SVGIG (reference sequence). V was trimmed by 3 bases and J by 6 bases, leaving 12 bases between them. The CDR3 reads CAWRQVPENTIYF. For the CDR3, the DNA is TGTGCCTGGAGACAGGTTCCTGAAAACACCATATATTTT.